This T cell receptor (beta chain) comes out of a study of blood T cell repertoires in COVID-19 (dated by TCRdb to 2020 to 2022). Background for the entire study: The collaborator samples originated in the United States, Italy and Spain and spanned the acute and convalescent phases of COVID-19. Samples came from the ongoing ImmuneRACE study (first 160 participants) plus 1,254 subjects from 6 global collaborators. The prospective study material was composed of cDNA or gDNA derived from T cells, B-cell-depleted T cells, or PBMCs. Deeply sampled blood TCRbeta repertoires from subjects exposed to, actively infected with, or recovered from COVID-19 were included in the dataset. The repertoires were made available in a free public database intended to serve as a resource for research on the immune response to SARS-CoV-2. A de-identified subject ID, COVID-19 status, age in years and sex were almost always included in the sample metadata. Where available, HLA class I and class II types were obtained from metadata supplied by the sample provider rather than from assay-based typing. Broad study findings and their caveats: The amount of clinical and demographic metadata varied by source and participant and was provided uncurated.

TCRbeta CDR3 regions were amplified from genomic DNA using the immunoSEQ Assay, a bias-controlled multiplex PCR. Under the source paper's analysis protocol: Nucleated cell counts per sample were estimated from amplification of reference gene primers within the assay. To quantify the absolute abundance of each unique TCRbeta CDR3 rearrangement, sequence reads were collapsed and filtered. Productive Simpson clonality was computed per sample as the square root of Simpson's diversity index over productive rearrangements. The table comes from immuneACCESS by way of TCRdb, which keeps in-frame sequences with V and J called. Part of the clones is missing from these tables; in studies checked, under half for an unresolved V gene and the rest for unknown reasons. V and J calls and clone size are as listed in that table; D and trimming were resolved from the DNA. This sample gives 210,000 or so clones in total; around 80% of them show up just once. The ten most abundant clones make up around 12% of the sample.

With regard to this clone: It has no known antigen specificity. Base-call qualities are not available, and no considerably larger clone is one nucleotide away.

Whole blood was collected in K2EDTA tubes by collaborating institutions according to the institutions' own protocols. Collaborator samples were shipped for TCRbeta analysis as frozen whole blood, isolated PBMCs, or DNA extracted from either sample type. V loses 1 base, J loses 2 bases, and the germline ends lie 6 bases apart. Sequences SGHAT (CDR1) and FQNNGV (CDR2) are obtained from the germline V gene. Spanning cysteine to phenylalanine, the CDR3 consists of 14 amino acids. Of all the DNA, just the CDR3 is kept, 42 bases in frame from base 1. The receptor was derived from a woman between 40 and 55 years old with acute or convalescent COVID-19. Material for sequencing was peripheral blood. This chain joins TRBV11-2 to TRBJ1-3, with the D gene not clear enough to name. Here is the DNA: TGTGCCAGCAGCTTAGGGTCTACTGGAAACACCATATATTTT. It is translated as CASSLGSTGNTIYF.